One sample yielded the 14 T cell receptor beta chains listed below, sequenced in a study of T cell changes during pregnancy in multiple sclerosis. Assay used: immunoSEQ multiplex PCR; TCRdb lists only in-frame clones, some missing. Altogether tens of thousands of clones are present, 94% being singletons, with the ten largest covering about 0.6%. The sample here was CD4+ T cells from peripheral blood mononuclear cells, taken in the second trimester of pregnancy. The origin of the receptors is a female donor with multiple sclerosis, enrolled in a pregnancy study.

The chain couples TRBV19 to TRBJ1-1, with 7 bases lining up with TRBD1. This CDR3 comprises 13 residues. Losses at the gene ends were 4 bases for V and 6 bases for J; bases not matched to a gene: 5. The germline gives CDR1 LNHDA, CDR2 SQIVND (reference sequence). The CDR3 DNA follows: TGTGCCAGTAGTAAAGAGGGGGCGGCTGAAGCTTTCTTT. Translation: CASSKEGAAEAFF. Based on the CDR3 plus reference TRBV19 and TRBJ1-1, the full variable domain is DGGITQSPKYLFRKEGQNVTLSCEQNLNHDAMYWYRQDPGQGLRLIYYSQIVNDFQKGDIAEGYSVSREKKESFPLTVTSAQKNPTAFYLCASSKEGAAEAFFGQGTRLTVV.

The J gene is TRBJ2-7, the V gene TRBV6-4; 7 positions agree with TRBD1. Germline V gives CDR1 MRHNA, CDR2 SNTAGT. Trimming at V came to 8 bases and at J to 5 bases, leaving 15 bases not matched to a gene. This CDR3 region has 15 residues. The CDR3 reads CASPKSYVGGDEQYF. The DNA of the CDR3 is TGTGCCAGCCCGAAGAGTTATGTAGGGGGCGACGAGCAGTACTTC.

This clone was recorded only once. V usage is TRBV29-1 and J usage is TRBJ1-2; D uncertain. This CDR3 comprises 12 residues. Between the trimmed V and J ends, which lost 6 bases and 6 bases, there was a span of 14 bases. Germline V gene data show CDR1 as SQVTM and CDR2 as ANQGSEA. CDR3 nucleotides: TGCAGCGTCCCCACCGCGGGCAATGGCTACACCTTC. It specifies CSVPTAGNGYTF.

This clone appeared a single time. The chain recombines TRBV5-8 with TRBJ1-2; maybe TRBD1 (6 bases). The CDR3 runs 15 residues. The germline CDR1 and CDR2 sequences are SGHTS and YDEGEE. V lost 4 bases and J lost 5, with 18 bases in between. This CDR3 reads CASSRTEPLLYGYTF. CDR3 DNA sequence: TGTGCCAGCAGCCGGACAGAGCCACTCTTGTATGGCTACACCTTC.

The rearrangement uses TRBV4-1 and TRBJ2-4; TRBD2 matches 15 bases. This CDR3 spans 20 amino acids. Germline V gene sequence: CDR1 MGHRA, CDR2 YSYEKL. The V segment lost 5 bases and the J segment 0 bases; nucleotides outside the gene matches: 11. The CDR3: CASSVRTSGGDSLAKNIQYF. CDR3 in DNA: TGCGCCAGCAGCGTACGGACTAGCGGGGGGGATTCCCTAGCCAAAAACATTCAGTACTTC.

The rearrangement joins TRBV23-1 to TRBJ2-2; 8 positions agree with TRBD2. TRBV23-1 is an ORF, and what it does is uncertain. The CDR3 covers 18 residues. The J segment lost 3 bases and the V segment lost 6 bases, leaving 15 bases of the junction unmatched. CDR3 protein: CASSAEAGTRDHTGELFF. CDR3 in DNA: TGCGCCAGCAGCGCCGAGGCCGGGACTAGGGACCACACCGGGGAGCTGTTTTTT.

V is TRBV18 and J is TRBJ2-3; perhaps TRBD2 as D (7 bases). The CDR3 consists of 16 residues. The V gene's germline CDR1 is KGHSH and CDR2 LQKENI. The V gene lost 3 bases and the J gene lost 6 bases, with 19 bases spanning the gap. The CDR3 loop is CASSPARTGGLDTQYF. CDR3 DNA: TGTGCCAGCTCACCCGCTCGGACGGGGGGCCTGGATACGCAGTATTTT.

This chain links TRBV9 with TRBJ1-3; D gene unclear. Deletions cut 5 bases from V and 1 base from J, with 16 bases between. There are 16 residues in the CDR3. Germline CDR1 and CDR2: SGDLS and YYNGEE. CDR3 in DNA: TGTGCCAGCAGGCCCCCCCTCGGTGAGTCTGGAAACACCATATATTTT. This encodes CASRPPLGESGNTIYF.

CDR3 region: CAWRQGKGHNSPLHF. For the CDR3, the DNA is TGTGCCTGGAGACAGGGGAAAGGTCATAATTCACCCCTCCACTTT. The chain recombines TRBV30 with TRBJ1-6, with TRBD1 identical over 7 bases. Germline values: CDR1 GTSNPN, CDR2 SVGIG (reference sequence). This CDR3 has 15 amino acids. With V trimmed by 3 bases and J by 5 bases, 7 bases remained unmatched.

CDR3 nucleotide sequence: TGTGCCAGCGGACAGGCTAACACCGGGGAGCTGTTTTTT. Its protein product is CASGQANTGELFF. The genes are TRBV19 and TRBJ2-2; TRBD1 agrees at 7 bases. Germline V CDR1 and CDR2: LNHDA, SQIVND (reference sequence). J was trimmed by 2 bases and V by 9 bases; bases with no gene match: 3. The CDR3 contains 13 residues. The variable domain in full, with the rest retrieved from reference TRBV19 and TRBJ2-2, is DGGITQSPKYLFRKEGQNVTLSCEQNLNHDAMYWYRQDPGQGLRLIYYSQIVNDFQKGDIAEGYSVSREKKESFPLTVTSAQKNPTAFYLCASGQANTGELFFGEGSRLTVL.

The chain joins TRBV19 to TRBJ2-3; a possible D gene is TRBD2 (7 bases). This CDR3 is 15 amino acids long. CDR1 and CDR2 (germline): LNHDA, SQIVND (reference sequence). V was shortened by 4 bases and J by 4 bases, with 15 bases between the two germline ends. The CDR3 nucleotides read TGTGCCAGTAGTAGCCTAGGGGGGGGCCCAGATACGCAGTATTTT. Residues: CASSSLGGGPDTQYF.

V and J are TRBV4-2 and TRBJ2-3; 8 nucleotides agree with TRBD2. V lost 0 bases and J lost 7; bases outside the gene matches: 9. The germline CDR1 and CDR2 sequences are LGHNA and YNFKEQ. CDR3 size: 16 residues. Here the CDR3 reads CASSQEFGRGVYTQYF. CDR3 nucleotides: TGTGCCAGCAGCCAAGAGTTCGGGCGGGGGGTGTATACGCAGTATTTT.

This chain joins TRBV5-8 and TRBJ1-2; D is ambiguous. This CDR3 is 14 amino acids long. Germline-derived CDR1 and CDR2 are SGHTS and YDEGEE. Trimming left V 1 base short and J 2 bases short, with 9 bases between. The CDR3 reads CASSLLGVNYGYTF. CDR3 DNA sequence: TGTGCCAGCAGCTTGCTAGGAGTCAACTATGGCTACACCTTC.

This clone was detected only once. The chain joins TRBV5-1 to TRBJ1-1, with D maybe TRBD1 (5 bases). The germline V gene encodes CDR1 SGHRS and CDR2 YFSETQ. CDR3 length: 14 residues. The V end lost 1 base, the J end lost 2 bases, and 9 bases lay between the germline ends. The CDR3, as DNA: TGCGCCAGCAGCTTGAGCGGGGGAAACACTGAAGCTTTCTTT. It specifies CASSLSGGNTEAFF.